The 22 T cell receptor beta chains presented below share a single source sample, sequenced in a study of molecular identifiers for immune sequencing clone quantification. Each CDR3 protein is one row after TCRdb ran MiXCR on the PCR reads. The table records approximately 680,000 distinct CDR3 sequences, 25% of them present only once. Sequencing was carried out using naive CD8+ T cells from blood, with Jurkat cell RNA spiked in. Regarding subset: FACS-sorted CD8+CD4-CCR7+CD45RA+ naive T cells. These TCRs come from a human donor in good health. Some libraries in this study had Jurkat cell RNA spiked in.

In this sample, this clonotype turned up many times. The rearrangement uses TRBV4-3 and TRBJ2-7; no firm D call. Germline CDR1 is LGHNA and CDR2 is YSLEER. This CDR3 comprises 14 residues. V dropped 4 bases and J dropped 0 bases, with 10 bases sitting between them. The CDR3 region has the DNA TGCGCCAGCAGCCCGGCGGATTACTCCTACGAGCAGTACTTC. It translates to CASSPADYSYEQYF.

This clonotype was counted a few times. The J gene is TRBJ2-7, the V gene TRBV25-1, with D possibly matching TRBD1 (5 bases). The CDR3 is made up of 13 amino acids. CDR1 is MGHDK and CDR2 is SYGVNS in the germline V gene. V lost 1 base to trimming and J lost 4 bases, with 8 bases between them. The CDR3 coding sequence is TGTGCCAGCAGTGAATTAGGGGAATACGAGCAGTACTTC. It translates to CASSELGEYEQYF.

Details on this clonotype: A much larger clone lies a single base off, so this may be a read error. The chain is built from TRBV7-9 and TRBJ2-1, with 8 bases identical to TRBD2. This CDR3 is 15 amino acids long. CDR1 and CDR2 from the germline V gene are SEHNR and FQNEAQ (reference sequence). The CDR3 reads CASSSPTSENNEQIF. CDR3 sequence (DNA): TGTGCCAGCAGCTCTCCGACTAGCGAGAACAATGAGCAGATCTTC.

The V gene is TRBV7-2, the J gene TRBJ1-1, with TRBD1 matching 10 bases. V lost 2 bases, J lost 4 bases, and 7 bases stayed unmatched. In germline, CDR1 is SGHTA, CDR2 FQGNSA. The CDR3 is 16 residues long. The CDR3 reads CASSLMLGQGITEAFF. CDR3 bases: TGTGCCAGCAGCTTAATGTTGGGACAGGGGATCACTGAAGCTTTCTTT.

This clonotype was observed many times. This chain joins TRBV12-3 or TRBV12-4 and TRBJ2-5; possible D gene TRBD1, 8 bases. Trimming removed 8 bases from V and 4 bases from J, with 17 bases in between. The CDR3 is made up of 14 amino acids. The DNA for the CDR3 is TGTGCCAGCTCCGGGGGGACAGGAGGAGAGACCCAGTACTTC. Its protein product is CASSGGTGGETQYF.

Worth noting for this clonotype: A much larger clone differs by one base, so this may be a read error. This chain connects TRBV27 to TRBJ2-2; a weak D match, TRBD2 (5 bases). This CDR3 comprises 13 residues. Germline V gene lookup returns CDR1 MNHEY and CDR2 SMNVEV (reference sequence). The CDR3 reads CASSLVFTGELLF. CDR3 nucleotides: TGTGCCAGCAGTTTAGTGTTCACCGGGGAGCTGCTTTTT.

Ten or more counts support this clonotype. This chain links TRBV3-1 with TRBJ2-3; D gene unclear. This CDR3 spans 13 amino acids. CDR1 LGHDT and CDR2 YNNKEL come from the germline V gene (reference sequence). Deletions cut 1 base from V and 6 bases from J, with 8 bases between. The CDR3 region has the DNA TGTGCCAGCAGCCAAGCGCTAGAGGATACGCAGTATTTT. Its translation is CASSQALEDTQYF.

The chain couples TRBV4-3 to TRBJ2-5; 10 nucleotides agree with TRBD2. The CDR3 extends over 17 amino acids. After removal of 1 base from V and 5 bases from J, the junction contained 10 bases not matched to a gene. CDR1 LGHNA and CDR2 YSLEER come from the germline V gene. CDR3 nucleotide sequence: TGCGCCAGCAGCCAAGGGATAGCGGGAGGTCTGGCGGAGACCCAGTACTTC. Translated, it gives CASSQGIAGGLAETQYF.

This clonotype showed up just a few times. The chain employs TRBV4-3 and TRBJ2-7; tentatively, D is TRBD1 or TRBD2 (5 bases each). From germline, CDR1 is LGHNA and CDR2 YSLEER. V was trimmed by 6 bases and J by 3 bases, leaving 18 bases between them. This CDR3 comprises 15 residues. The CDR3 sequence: CASRRDRGQYYEQYF. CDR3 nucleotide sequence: TGCGCCAGCAGGCGAGACCGGGGCCAATACTACGAGCAGTACTTC.

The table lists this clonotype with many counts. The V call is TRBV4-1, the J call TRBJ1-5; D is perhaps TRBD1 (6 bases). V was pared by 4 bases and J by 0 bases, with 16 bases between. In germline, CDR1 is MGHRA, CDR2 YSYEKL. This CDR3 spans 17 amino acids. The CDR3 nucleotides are TGCGCCAGCAGCCGAGGACAGCGTTTAGATAGCAATCAGCCCCAGCATTTT. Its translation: CASSRGQRLDSNQPQHF.

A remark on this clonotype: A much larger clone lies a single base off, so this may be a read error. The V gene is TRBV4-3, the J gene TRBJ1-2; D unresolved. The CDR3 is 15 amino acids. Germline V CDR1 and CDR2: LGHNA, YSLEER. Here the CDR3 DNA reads TGCGCCAGCGGCCAAGAAGGATCAGGAGTTTATGGCTACACCTTC. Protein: CASGQEGSGVYGYTF.

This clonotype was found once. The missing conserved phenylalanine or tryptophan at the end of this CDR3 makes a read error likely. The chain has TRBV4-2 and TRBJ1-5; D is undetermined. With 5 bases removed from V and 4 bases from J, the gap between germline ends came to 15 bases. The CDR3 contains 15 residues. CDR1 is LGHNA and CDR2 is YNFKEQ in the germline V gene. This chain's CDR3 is CASSEALLGNQPQHC. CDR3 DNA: TGTGCCAGCAGCGAAGCCCTACTAGGAAATCAGCCCCAGCATTGT.

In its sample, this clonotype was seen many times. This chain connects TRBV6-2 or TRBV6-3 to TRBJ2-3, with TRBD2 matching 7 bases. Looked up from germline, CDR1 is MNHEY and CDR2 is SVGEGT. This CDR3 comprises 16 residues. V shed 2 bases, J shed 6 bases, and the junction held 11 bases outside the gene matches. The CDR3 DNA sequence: TGTGCCAGCAGTTACGGAGGACTAGAGATAGGGGATACGCAGTATTTT. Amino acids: CASSYGGLEIGDTQYF.

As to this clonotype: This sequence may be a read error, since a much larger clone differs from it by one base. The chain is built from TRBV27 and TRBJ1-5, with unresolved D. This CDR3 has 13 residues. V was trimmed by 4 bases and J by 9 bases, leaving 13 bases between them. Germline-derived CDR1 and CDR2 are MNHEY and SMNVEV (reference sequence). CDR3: CASSSGDRPPQHF. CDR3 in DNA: TGTGCCAGCAGTTCCGGGGATCGGCCGCCCCAGCATTTT.

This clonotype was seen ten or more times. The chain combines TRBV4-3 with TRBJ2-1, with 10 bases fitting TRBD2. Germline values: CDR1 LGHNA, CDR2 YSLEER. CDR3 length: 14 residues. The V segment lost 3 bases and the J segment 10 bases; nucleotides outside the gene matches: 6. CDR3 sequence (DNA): TGCGCCAGCAGCCACAAGCGGGGGGGCCAGGAGCAGTTCTTC. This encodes CASSHKRGGQEQFF.

The CDR3 region has the DNA TGTGCCAGCAGCTCCGGGTCTTTAACCTACGAGCAGTACTTC. Amino acids: CASSSGSLTYEQYF. The chain recombines TRBV7-6 with TRBJ2-7; no clear D. The V end was cut by 4 bases, the J end by 2 bases, with 12 bases between. Germline V CDR1 and CDR2: SGHVS, FNYEAQ. This CDR3 is built from 14 residues.

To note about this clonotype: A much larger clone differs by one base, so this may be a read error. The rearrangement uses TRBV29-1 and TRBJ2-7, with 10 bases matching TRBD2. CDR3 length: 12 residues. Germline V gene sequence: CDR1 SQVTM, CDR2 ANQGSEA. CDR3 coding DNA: TGCAGCGTTGGACTAGCGGGCTACGCGCAGTACTTC. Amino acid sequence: CSVGLAGYAQYF.

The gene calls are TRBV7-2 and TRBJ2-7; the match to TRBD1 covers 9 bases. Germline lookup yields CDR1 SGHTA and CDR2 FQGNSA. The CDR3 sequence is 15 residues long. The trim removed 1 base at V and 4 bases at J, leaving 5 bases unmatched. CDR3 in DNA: TGTGCCAGCAGCTTAGGGGGACAGGGTCAATACGAGCAGTACTTC. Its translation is CASSLGGQGQYEQYF.

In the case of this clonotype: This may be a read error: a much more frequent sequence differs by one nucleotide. CDR3 nucleotide sequence: TGTGCCAGCAGTTACTTGGAGGATGAGCAGTCCTTC. It specifies CASSYLEDEQSF. V and J are TRBV6-2 or TRBV6-3 and TRBJ2-1, with TRBD2 as a possible D gene (5 bases). The CDR3 contains 12 residues. The germline V gene has CDR1 MNHEY and CDR2 SVGEGT.

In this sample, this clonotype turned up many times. CDR3 sequence (DNA): TGTGCCAGCAGTTTCCGACAGTCTAATGAAAAACTGTTTTTT. Encoded protein: CASSFRQSNEKLFF. The V and J genes are TRBV28 and TRBJ1-4; D may be TRBD1 (5 bases). Germline CDR1 reads MDHEN; CDR2 reads SYDVKM. This CDR3 comprises 14 residues. The ends were cut back, 3 bases at V and 3 bases at J, with 8 bases in the middle.

The CDR3: CASSPIGGTNTEAFF. The CDR3 DNA is TGCGCCAGCAGCCCCATTGGGGGCACGAACACTGAAGCTTTCTTT. This rearrangement joins TRBV4-1 to TRBJ1-1, with D maybe TRBD1 (6 bases). CDR1 is MGHRA, CDR2 YSYEKL, per germline. This CDR3 comprises 15 residues. Trimming left V 4 bases short and J 1 base short, with 13 bases between.

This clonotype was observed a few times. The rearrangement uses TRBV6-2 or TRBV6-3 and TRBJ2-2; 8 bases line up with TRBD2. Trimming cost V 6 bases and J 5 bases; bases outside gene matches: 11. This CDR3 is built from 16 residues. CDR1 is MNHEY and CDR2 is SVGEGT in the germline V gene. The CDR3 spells CASRSTGTRGTGELFF. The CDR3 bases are TGTGCCAGCAGATCAACCGGGACTAGGGGGACCGGGGAGCTGTTTTTT.